Sequencing of this T cell receptor beta chain was carried out in a study of blood T cell repertoires in COVID-19. The overall study: Some COVID-19 samples were acute and others convalescent; all came from the United States, Italy and Spain. Sources were T cells, B-cell-depleted T cells, or PBMCs; the material itself was cDNA or gDNA.

Trimming cost V 10 bases and J 6 bases; bases outside gene matches: 14. The CDR3 spans 16 residues. CDR1 is WSHSY and CDR2 is SAAADI in the germline V gene. Source study methods: Amplification from reference gene primers served as the basis for estimated nucleated cell counts. Measured with immunoSEQ multiplex PCR; TCRdb has only the in-frame clones, and not every one. V and J calls plus clone size are reproduced from that table; the DNA served to infer D and trimming. The sample has hundreds of thousands of clones, around 91% seen once. The sequenced material came from peripheral blood. The receptor was isolated from a woman younger than 30 who had recovered from COVID-19. This chain uses TRBV10-2 with TRBJ2-2; 10 nucleotides agree with TRBD2. CDR3 residues: CATERVAGGIAGELFF. For the CDR3, the DNA is TGCGCCACCGAGAGGGTAGCGGGAGGTATCGCCGGGGAGCTGTTTTTT.